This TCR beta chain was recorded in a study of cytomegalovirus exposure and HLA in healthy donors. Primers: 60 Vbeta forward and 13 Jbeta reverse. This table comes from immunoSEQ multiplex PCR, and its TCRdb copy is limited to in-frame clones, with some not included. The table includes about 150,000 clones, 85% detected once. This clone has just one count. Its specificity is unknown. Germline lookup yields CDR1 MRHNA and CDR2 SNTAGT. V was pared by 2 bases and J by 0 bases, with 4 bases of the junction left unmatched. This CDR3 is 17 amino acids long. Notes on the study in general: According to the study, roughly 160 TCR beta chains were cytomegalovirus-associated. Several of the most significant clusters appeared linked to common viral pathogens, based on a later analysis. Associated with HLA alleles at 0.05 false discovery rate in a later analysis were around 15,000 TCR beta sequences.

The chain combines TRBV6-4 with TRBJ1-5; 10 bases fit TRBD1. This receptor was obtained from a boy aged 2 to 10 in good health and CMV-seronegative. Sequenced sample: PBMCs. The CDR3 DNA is TGTGCCAGCAGTGACGACAGGGGGCTTCCTAGCAATCAGCCCCAGCATTTT. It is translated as CASSDDRGLPSNQPQHF.